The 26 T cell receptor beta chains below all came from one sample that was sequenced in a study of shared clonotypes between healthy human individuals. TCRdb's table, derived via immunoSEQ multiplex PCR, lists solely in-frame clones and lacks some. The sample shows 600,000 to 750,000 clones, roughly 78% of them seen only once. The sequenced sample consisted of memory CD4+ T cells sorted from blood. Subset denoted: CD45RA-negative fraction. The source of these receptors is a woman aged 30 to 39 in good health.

This chain's CDR3 is CASSQFSSSANYGYTF. Here the CDR3 DNA reads TGTGCCAGCAGCCAATTCTCGAGCTCAGCTAACTATGGCTACACCTTC. The chain has TRBV4-2 and TRBJ1-2; D ambiguous. This CDR3 contains 16 residues. Trimming took 2 bases from V and 0 from J, leaving 13 bases between them. Germline-derived CDR1 and CDR2 are LGHNA and YNFKEQ.

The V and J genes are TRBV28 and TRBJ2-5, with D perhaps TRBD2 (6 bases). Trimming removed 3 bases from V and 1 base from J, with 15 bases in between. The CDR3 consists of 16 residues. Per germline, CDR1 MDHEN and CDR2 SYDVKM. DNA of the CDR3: TGTGCCAGCAGTTTGTCGGTAGCGGCCGCCCAAGAGACCCAGTACTTC. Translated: CASSLSVAAAQETQYF.

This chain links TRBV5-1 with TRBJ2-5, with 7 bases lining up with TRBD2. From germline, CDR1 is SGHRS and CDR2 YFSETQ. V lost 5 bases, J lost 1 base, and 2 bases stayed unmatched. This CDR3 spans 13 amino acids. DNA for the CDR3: TGCGCCAGCAGGCGGGGGACCCAAGAGACCCAGTACTTC. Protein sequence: CASRRGTQETQYF.

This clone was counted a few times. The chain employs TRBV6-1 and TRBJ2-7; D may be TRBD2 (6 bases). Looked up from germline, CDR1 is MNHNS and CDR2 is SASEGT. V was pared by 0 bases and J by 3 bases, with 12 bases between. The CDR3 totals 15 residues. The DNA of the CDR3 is TGTGCCAGCAGTGAAGCGGCTAGCGATGTCTACGAGCAGTACTTC. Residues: CASSEAASDVYEQYF.

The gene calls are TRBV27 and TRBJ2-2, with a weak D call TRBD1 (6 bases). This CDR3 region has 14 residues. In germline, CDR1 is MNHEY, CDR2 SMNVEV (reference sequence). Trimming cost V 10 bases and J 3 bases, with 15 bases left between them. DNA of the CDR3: TGTGCCACCCTCAAGCAGGGGTACACCGGGGAGCTGTTTTTT. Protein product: CATLKQGYTGELFF.

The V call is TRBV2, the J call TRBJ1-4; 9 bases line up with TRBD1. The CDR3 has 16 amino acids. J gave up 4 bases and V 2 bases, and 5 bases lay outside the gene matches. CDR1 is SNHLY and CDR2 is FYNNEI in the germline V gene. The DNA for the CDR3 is TGTGCCAGCAGTGAAAGAGGACAGGGGAATAATGAAAAACTGTTTTTT. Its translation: CASSERGQGNNEKLFF.

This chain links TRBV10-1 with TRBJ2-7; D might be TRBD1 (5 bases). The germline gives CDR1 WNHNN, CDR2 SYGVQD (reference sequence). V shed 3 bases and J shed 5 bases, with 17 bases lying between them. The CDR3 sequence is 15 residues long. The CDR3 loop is CASSEMQGIVDEQYF. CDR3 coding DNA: TGCGCCAGCAGTGAAATGCAGGGAATCGTGGACGAGCAGTACTTC.

CDR3 loop: CASSLSRTGANVLTF. CDR3 nucleotide sequence: TGTGCCAGCAGTTTATCAAGGACCGGGGCCAACGTCCTGACTTTC. This chain uses TRBV27 with TRBJ2-6; no reliable D call. V gave up 0 bases and J gave up 4 bases, with 7 bases separating them. CDR1 is MNHEY and CDR2 is SMNVEV in the germline V gene (reference sequence). The CDR3 has 15 amino acids.

The CDR3 DNA sequence: TGTGCCAGCAGTTTCGTTAGAGGGACATACCTTAGGAGCACTGAAGCTTTCTTT. Translation: CASSFVRGTYLRSTEAFF. The chain is built from TRBV28 and TRBJ1-1, with D perhaps matching TRBD1 (6 bases). This CDR3 contains 18 residues. CDR1 and CDR2 from the germline V gene are MDHEN and SYDVKM. With 3 bases removed from V and 4 bases from J, the gap between germline ends came to 24 bases.

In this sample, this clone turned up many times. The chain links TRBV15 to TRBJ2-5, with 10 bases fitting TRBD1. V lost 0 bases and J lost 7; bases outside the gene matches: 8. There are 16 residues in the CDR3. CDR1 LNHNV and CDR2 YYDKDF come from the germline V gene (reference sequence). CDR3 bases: TGTGCCACCAGCAGAGAAACCGGGACAGGGGCTGGGACCCAGTACTTC. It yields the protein CATSRETGTGAGTQYF.

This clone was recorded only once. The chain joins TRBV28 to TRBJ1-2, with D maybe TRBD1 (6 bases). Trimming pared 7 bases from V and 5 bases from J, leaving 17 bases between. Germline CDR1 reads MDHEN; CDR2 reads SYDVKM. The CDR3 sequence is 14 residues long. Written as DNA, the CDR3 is TGTGCCAGCACAACTTGGGTGGACAGATATGGCTACACCTTC. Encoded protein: CASTTWVDRYGYTF.

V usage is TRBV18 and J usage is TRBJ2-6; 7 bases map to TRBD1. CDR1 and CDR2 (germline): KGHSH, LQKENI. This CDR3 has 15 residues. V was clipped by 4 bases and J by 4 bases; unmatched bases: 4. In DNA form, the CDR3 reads TGTGCCAGCTCACTGGGACAGTCCGGGGCCAACGTCCTGACTTTC. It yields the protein CASSLGQSGANVLTF.

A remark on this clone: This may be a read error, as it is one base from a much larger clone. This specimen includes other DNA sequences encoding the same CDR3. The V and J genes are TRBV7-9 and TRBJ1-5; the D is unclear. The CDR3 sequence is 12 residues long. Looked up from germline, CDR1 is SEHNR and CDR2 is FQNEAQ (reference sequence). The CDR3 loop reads CASSLDYQPQHF. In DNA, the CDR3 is TGTGCCAGTAGCTTAGACTACCAGCCCCAGCATTTT.

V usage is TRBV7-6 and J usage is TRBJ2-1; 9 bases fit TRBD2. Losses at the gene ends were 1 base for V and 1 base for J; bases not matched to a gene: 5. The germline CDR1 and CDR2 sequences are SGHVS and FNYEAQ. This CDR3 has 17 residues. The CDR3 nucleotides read TGTGCCAGCAGCTTAGAGGCTAGCGGGATATCCTACAATGAGCAGTTCTTC. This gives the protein CASSLEASGISYNEQFF.

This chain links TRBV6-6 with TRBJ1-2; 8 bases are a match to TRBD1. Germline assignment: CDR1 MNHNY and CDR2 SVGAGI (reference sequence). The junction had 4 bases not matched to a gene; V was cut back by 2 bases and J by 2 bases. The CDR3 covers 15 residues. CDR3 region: CASSYRQGKNYGYTF. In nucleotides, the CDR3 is TGTGCCAGCAGTTACCGACAGGGGAAAAACTATGGCTACACCTTC.

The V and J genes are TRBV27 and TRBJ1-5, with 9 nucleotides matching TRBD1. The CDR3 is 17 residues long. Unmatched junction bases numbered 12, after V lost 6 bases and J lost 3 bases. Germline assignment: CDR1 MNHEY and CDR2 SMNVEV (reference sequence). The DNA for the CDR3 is TGTGCCAGCAGAACGTTCCTCGACAGGGGGTACAATCAGCCCCAGCATTTT. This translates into CASRTFLDRGYNQPQHF.

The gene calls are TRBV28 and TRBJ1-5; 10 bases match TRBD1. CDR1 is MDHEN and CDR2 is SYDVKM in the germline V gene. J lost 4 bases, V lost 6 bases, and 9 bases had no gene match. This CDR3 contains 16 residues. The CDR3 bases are TGTGCCAGCAGACTAACCGGGACAGGGGAGAATCAGCCCCAGCATTTT. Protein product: CASRLTGTGENQPQHF.

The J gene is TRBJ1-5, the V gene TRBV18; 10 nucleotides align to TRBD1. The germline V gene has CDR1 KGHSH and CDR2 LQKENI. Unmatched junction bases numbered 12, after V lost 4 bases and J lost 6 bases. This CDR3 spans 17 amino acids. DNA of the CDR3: TGTGCCAGCTCACTGTTATCCGGGACAGGGGTTGGTCAGCCCCAGCATTTT. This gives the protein CASSLLSGTGVGQPQHF.

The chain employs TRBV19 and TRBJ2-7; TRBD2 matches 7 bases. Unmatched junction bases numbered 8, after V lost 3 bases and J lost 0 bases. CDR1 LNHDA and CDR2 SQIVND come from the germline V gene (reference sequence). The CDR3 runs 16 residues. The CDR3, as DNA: TGTGCCAGTAGTATGGGAGGGCAGCACCTCTCCTACGAGCAGTACTTC. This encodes CASSMGGQHLSYEQYF. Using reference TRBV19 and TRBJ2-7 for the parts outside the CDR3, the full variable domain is DGGITQSPKYLFRKEGQNVTLSCEQNLNHDAMYWYRQDPGQGLRLIYYSQIVNDFQKGDIAEGYSVSREKKESFPLTVTSAQKNPTAFYLCASSMGGQHLSYEQYFGPGTRLTVT.

This CDR3 is CASSQVEARTWGANVLTF. The CDR3 DNA is TGTGCCAGCAGCCAAGTCGAGGCGCGAACGTGGGGGGCCAACGTCCTGACTTTC. The rearrangement links TRBV4-2 to TRBJ2-6; the D is unclear. CDR1 and CDR2 from the germline V gene are LGHNA and YNFKEQ. The CDR3 has 18 residues. Trimming took 1 base from V and 4 from J, leaving 17 bases between them.

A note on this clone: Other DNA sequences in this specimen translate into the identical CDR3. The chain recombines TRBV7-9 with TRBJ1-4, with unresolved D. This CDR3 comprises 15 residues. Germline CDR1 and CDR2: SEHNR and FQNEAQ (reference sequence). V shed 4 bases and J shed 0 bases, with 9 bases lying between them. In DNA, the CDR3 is TGTGCCAGCAGCTCCGACCGAACAACTAATGAAAAACTGTTTTTT. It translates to CASSSDRTTNEKLFF.

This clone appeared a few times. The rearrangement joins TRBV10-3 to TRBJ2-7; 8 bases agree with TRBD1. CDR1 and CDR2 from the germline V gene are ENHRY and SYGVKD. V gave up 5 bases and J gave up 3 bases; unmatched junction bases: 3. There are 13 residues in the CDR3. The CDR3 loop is CAISSGGGYEQYF. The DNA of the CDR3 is TGTGCCATCAGTTCAGGGGGCGGCTACGAGCAGTACTTC.

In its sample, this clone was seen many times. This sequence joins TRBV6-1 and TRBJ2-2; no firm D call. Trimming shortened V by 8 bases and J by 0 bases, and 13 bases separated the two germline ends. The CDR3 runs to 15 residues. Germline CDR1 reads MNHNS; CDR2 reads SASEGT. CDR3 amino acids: CASGGLGTNTGELFF. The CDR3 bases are TGTGCCAGCGGTGGGTTAGGGACGAACACCGGGGAGCTGTTTTTT.

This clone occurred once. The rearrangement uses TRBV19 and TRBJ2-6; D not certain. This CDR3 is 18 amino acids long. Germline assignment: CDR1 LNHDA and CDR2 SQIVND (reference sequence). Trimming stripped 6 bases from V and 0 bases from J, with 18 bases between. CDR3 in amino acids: CASRRQGSPHSGANVLTF. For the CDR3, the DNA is TGTGCCAGTAGGAGACAAGGGTCTCCGCACTCTGGGGCCAACGTCCTGACTTTC.

CDR3: CATSSGGWRNTDTQYF. Written as DNA, the CDR3 is TGTGCCACCAGCAGTGGGGGGTGGCGGAACACAGATACGCAGTATTTT. The V gene is TRBV15, the J gene TRBJ2-3, with D perhaps TRBD2 (6 bases). The germline V and J ends were trimmed by 3 bases and 2 bases, with 15 bases remaining between them. The CDR3 has 16 residues. Germline V CDR1 and CDR2: LNHNV, YYDKDF (reference sequence).

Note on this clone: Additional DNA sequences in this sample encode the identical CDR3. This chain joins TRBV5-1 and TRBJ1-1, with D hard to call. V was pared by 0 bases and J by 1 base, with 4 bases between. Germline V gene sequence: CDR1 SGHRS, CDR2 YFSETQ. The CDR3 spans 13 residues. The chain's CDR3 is CASSLGGNTEAFF. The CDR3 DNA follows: TGCGCCAGCAGCTTGGGCGGGAACACTGAAGCTTTCTTT.